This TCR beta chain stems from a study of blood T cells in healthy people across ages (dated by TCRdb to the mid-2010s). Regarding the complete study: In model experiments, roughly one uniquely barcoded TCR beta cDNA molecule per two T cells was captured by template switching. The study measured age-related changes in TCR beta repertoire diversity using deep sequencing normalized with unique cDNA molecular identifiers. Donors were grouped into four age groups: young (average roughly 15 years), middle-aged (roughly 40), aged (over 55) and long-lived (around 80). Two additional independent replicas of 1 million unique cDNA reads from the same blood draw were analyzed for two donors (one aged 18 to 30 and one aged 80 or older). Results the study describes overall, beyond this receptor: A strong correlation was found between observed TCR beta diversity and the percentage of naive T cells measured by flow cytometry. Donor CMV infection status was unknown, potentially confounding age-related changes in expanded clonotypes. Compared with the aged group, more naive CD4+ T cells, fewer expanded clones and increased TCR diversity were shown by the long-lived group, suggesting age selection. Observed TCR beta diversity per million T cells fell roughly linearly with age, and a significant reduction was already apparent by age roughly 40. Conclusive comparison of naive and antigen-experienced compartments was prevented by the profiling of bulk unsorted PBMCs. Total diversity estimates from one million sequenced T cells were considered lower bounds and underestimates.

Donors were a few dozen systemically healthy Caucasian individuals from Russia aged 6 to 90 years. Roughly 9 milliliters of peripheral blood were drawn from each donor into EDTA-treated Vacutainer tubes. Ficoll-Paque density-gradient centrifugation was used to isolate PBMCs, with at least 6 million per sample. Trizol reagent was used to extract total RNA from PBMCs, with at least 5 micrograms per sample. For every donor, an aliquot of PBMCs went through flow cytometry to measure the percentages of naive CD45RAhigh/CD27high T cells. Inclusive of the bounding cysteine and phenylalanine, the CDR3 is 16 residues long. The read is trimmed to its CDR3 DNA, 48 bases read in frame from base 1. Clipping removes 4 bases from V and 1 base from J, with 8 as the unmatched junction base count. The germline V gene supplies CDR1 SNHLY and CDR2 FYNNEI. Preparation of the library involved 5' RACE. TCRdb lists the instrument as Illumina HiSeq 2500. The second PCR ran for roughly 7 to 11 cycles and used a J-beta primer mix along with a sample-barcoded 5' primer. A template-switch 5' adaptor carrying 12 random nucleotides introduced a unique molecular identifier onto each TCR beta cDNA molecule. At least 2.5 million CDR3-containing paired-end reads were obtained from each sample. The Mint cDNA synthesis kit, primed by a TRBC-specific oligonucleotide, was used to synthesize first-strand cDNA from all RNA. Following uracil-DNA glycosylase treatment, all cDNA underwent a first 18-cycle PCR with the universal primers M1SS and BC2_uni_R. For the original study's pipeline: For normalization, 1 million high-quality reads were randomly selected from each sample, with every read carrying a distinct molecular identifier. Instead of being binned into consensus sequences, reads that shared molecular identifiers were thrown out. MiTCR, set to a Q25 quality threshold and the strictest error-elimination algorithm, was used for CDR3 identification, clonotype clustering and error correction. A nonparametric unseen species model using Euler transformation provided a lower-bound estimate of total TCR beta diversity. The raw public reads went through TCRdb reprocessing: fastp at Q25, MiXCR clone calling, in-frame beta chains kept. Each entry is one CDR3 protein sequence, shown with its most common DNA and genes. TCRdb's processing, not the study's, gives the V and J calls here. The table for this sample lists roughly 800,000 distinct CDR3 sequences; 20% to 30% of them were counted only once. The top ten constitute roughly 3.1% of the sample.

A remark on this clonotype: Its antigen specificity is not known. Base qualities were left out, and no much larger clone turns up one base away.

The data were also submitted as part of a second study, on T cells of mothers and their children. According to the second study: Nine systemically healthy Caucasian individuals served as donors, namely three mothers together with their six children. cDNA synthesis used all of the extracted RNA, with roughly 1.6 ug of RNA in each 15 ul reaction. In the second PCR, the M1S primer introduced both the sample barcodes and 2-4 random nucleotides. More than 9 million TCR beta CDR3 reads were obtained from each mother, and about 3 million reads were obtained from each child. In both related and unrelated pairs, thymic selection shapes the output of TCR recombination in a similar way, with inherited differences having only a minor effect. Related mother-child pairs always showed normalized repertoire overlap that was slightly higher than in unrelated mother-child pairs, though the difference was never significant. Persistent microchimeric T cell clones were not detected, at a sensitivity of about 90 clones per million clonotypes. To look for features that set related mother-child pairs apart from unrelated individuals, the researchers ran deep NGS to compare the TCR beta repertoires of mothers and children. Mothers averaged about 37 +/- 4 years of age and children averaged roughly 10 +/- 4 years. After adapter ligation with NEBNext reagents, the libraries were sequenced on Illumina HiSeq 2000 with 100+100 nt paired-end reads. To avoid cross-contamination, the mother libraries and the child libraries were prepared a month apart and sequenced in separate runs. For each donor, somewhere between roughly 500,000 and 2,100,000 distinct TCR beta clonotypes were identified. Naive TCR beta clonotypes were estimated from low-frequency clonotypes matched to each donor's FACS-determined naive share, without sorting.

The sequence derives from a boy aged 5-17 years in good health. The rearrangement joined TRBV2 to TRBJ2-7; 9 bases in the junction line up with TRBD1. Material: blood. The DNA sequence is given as TGTGCCAGCAGTGGGGGACAGGGAAGGGAATCCTACGAGCAGTACTTC. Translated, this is CASSGGQGRESYEQYF.